This TCR beta chain originates from a study of control samples from healthy donors and cancer patients. Trimming cost V 2 bases and J 9 bases; bases outside gene matches: 3. The CDR3 has 14 amino acids. Germline V lookup: CDR1 MNHEY, CDR2 SVGAGI. The table came from immunoSEQ multiplex PCR; TCRdb's copy has only in-frame clones and leaves some out. The specimen's table records roughly 200,000 clones. This receptor was identified in a woman in her 30s in good health. This rearrangement joins TRBV6-5 to TRBJ1-6; TRBD1 matches at 8 bases. Sequencing was performed on blood. Here the CDR3 DNA reads TGTGCCAGCAGTTACGACAGGGGCGGTTCACCCCTCCACTTT. It specifies CASSYDRGGSPLHF.